This T cell receptor (beta chain) was recorded in a study of cytomegalovirus exposure and HLA in healthy donors. Study conclusions and caveats: Under in vitro conditions, a few CMV-associated chains were confirmed as specific for CMV antigens. Reported performance of the classifier showed diagnosis of cytomegalovirus status with high specificity and sensitivity. Across donors, most TCRs were seen rarely, yet some public ones were widespread. The study recorded 150 to 200 TCR beta chains that were cytomegalovirus-associated.

Sequencing was performed with immunoSEQ multiplex PCR; in TCRdb, only in-frame clones are kept and a portion is missing. Of about 190,000 clones listed, more than 70% are singletons. For this clone: Its antigen is not known. Other DNA variants within this sample encode the same CDR3.

CDR3 size: 11 residues. The V end lost 2 bases, the J end lost 5 bases, and 4 bases lay between the germline ends. CDR1 and CDR2 from the germline V gene are DFQATT and SNEGSKA (reference sequence). This chain connects TRBV20-1 to TRBJ2-1; D not certain. Sequencing was done on a sample of PBMCs. The sequence derives from a woman under 30 in good health and CMV-seronegative. The CDR3 coding sequence is TGCAGTGCTAGAAGCGACAATGAGCAGTTCTTC. Translating it yields CSARSDNEQFF.